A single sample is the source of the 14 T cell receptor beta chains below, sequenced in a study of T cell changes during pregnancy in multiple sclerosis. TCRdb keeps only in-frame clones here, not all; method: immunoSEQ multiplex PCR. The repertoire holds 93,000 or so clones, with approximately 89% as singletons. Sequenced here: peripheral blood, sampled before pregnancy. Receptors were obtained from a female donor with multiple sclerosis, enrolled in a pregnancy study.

The CDR3 bases are TGTGCCAGCAGCTTTGGTTGGCCCCGGAGCTCCTACAATGAGCAGTTCTTC. As protein: CASSFGWPRSSYNEQFF. This chain joins TRBV5-8 and TRBJ2-1; D not certain. Trimming took off 2 bases at V and 0 bases at J, with 15 bases between the two ends. Germline V lookup: CDR1 SGHTS, CDR2 YDEGEE. CDR3 length equals 17 residues.

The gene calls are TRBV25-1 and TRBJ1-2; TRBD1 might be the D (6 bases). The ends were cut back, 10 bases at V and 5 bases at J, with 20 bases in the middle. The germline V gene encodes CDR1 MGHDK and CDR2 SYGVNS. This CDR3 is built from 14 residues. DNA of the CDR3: TGTGCCACCCCGCCCCGGGACACAGGGTATGGCTACACCTTC. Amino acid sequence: CATPPRDTGYGYTF.

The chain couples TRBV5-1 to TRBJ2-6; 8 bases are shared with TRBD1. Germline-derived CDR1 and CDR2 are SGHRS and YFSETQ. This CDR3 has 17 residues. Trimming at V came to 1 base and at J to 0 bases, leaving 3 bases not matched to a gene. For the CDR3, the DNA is TGCGCCAGCAGCTTGCAGGGGGCCATCTCTGGGGCCAACGTCCTGACTTTC. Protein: CASSLQGAISGANVLTF. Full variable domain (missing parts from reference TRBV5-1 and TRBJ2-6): KAGVTQTPRYLIKTRGQQVTLSCSPISGHRSVSWYQQTPGQGLQFLFEYFSETQRNKGNFPGRFSGRQFSNSRSEMNVSTLELGDSALYLCASSLQGAISGANVLTFGAGSRLTVL.

The CDR3 bases are TGCGCCAGCAGCCAAGCGGGTTTGGACAGTCGAGGGGCCAGCACAGATACGCAGTATTTT. Translating it yields CASSQAGLDSRGASTDTQYF. The chain uses TRBV4-1 and TRBJ2-3, with D maybe TRBD1 (6 bases). Trimming removed 1 base at V and 0 bases at J, with 23 bases between. The CDR3 contains 20 residues. Germline V gene lookup returns CDR1 MGHRA and CDR2 YSYEKL.

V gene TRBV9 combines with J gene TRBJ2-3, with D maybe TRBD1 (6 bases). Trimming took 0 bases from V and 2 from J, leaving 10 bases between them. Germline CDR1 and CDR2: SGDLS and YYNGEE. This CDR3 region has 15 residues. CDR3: CASSVVGGDTDTQYF. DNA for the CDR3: TGTGCCAGCAGCGTAGTAGGGGGTGACACAGATACGCAGTATTTT.

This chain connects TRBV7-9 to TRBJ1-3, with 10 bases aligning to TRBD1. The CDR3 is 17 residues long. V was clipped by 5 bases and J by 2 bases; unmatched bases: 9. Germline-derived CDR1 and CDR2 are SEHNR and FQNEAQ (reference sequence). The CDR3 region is CASSPPGQGRTGNTIYF. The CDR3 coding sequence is TGTGCCAGCAGCCCGCCGGGACAGGGGAGAACTGGAAACACCATATATTTT.

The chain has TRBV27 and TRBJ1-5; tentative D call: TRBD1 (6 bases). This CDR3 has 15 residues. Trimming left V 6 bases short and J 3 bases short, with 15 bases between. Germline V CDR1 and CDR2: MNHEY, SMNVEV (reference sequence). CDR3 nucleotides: TGTGCCAGCAGATCTACAGGGAGCCCCAATCAGCCCCAGCATTTT. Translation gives CASRSTGSPNQPQHF.

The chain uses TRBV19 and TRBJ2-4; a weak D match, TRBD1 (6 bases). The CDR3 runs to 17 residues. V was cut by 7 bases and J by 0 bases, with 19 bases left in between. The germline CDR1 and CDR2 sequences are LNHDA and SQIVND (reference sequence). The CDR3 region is CASKDSRNTLAKNIQYF. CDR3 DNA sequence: TGTGCCAGTAAGGACAGCCGAAATACCCTAGCCAAAAACATTCAGTACTTC. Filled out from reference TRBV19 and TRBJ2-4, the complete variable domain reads DGGITQSPKYLFRKEGQNVTLSCEQNLNHDAMYWYRQDPGQGLRLIYYSQIVNDFQKGDIAEGYSVSREKKESFPLTVTSAQKNPTAFYLCASKDSRNTLAKNIQYFGAGTRLSVL.

CDR3 loop: CASSEFSPTGRNTGELFF. The CDR3 DNA is TGTGCCAGCAGTGAATTTTCCCCGACAGGGAGAAACACCGGGGAGCTGTTTTTT. The V gene is TRBV25-1, the J gene TRBJ2-2, with 7 bases aligning to TRBD1. Trimming removed 1 base from V and 2 bases from J; junction bases left unmatched: 10. The CDR3 loop spans 18 amino acids. CDR1 is MGHDK, CDR2 SYGVNS, per germline.

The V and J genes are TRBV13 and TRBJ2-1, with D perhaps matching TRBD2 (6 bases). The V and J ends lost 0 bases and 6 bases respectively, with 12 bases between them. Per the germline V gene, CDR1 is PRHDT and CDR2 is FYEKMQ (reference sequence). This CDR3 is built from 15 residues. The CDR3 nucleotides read TGTGCCAGCAGCTTAGGGGGGACTCTAAGCAATGAGCAGTTCTTC. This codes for CASSLGGTLSNEQFF.

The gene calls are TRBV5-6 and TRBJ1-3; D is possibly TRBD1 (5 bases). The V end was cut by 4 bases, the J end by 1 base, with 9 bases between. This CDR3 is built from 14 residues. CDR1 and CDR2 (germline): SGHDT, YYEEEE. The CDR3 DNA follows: TGTGCCAGCAGCCATCAGGGTTCTGGAAACACCATATATTTT. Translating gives CASSHQGSGNTIYF.

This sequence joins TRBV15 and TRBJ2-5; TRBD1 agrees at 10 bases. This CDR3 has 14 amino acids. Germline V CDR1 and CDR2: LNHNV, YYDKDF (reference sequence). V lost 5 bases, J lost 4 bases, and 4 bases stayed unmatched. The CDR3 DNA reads TGTGCCACCAGCGGCTGGACAGGGGGAGAGACCCAGTACTTC. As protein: CATSGWTGGETQYF.

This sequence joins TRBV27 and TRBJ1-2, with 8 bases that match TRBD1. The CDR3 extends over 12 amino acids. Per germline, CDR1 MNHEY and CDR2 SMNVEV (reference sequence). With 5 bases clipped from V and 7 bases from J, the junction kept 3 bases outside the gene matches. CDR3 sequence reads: CASSMTGAGYTF. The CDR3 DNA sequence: TGTGCCAGCAGTATGACAGGGGCTGGCTACACCTTC.

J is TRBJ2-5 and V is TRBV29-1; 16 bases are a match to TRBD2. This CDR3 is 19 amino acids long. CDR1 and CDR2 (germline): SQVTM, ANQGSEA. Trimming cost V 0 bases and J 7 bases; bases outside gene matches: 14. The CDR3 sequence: CSVEDLGTSGRARAGTQYF. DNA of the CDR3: TGCAGCGTTGAAGATTTGGGGACTAGCGGGAGGGCCCGGGCGGGGACCCAGTACTTC.